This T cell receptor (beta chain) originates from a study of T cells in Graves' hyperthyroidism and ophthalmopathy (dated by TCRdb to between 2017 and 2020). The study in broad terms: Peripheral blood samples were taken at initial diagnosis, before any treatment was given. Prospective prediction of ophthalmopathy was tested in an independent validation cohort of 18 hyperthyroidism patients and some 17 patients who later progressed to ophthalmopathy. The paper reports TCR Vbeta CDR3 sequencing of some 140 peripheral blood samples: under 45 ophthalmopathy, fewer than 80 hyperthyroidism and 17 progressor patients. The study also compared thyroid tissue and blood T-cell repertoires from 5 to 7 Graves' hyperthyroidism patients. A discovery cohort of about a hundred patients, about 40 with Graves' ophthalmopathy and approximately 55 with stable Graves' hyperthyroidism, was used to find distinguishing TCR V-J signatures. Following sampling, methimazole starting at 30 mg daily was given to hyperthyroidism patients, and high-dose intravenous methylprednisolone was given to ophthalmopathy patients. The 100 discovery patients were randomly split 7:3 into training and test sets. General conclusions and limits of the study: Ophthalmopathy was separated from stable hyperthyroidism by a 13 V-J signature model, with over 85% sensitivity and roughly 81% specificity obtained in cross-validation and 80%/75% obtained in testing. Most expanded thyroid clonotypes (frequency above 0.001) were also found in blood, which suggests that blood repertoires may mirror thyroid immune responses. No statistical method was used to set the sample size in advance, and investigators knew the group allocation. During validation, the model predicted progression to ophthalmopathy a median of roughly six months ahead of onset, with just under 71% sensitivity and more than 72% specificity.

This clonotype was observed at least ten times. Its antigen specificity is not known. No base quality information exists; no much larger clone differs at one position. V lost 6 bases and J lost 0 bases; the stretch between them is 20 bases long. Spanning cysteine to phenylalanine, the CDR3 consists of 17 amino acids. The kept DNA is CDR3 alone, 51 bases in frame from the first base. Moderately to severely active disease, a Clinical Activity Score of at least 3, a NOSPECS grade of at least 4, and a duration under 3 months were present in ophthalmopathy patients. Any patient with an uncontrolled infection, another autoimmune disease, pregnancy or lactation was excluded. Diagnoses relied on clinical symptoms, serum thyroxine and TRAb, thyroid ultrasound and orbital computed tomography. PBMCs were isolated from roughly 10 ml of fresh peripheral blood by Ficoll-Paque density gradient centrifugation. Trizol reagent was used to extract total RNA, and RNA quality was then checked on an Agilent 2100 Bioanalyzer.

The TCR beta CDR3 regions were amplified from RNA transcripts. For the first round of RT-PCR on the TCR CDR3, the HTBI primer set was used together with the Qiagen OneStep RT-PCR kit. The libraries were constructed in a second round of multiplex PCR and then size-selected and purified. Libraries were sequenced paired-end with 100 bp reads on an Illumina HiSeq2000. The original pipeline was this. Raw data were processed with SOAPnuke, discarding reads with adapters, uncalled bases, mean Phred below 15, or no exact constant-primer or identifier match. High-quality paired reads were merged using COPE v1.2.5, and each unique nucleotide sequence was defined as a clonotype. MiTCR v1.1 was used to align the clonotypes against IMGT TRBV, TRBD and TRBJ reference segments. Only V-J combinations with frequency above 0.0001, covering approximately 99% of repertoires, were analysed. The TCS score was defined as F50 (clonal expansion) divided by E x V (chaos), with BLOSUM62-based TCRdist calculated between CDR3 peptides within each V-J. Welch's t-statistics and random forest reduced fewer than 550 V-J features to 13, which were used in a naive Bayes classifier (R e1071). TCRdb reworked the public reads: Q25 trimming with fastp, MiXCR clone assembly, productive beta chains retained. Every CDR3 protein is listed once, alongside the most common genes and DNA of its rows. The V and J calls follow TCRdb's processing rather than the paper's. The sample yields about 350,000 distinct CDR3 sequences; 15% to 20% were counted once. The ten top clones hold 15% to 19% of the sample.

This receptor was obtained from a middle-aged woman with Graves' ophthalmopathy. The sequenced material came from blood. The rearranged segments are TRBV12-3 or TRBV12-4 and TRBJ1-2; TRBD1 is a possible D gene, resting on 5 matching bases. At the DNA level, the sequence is TGTGCCAGCAGCTCAGTCCGGGACGTTAATGCTAACTATGGCTACACCTTC. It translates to CASSSVRDVNANYGYTF.